This TCR beta chain emerged from a study of T cells after yellow fever vaccination. Overall study context: Low-cell-number fractions underwent preparation using SMART-Seq v4 Ultra Low Input.

Whole-study findings and limits: Primary-vaccination clones mostly resurfaced post-booster (96% CD4, around 88% CD8). A limited proportion of clonotypes was detected within both the CD4 and CD8 compartments.

This clonotype was seen ten or more times. Its antigen is as yet unknown. 5'RACE template switching generated TCR cDNA, adding a universal primer site and UMIs. TCRdb analysed the 5' RACE reads with MiXCR anew, one entry per CDR3 protein. The sample has about 340,000 distinct CDR3 sequences, around 13% seen once. V lost 6 bases and J lost 2, with 9 bases in between. The CDR3 sequence is 13 residues long. Germline loops: CDR1 MDHEN, CDR2 SYDVKM. The source material was CD4+ T cells sorted from PBMCs, sampled 15 days after the yellow fever booster vaccination. The sequence derives from a man in his late teens or twenties who received the YFV17D yellow fever vaccine. The chain joins TRBV28 to TRBJ2-3, with D possibly TRBD1 on 5 matching bases. The DNA of the CDR3 is TGTGCCAGCAGAGGGGTCCTCACAGATACGCAGTATTTT. Protein sequence: CASRGVLTDTQYF.